This is a list of T cell receptor beta chains from one sample in a study of T-cell reconstitution after alpha-beta-depleted transplantation in children. From the PCR reads, TCRdb called clonotypes with MiXCR, one entry per CDR3 protein. Of 500,000 or so distinct CDR3 sequences listed, about an eighth were seen once; the top ten hold 14%. The specimen comprised PBMCs, mostly from graft donor cells, sampled 180 days after TCRalphabeta/CD19-depleted stem cell transplant. The receptors originated from a female patient aged 2-15 years who had a stem cell transplant for aplastic anemia, so the T cells may come from the graft donor. CDR3s include the opening cysteine and the closing phenylalanine or tryptophan. The D gene is left open where the match is weak. The size of a clone is reported for some rows only, either as once, few or many, or as a class for expanded clones.

J gene,clone size,D gene,V gene,CDR3 protein,CDR3 DNA
TRBJ1-2,.,.,TRBV18,CASSPSSPDGYTF,TGTGCCAGCTCTCCCTCATCCCCAGATGGCTACACCTTC
TRBJ2-5,.,TRBD1,TRBV14,CASSRGQGRETQYF,TGTGCCAGCAGCCGAGGACAGGGAAGAGAGACCCAGTACTTC
TRBJ1-2,.,.,TRBV29-1,CSVFRDGYTF,TGCAGCGTTTTCCGCGATGGCTACACCTTC
TRBJ2-3,.,TRBD2,TRBV29-1,CSVGDPRTSGGATDTQYF,TGCAGCGTTGGGGACCCACGGACTAGCGGGGGAGCCACAGATACGCAGTATTTT
TRBJ2-2,few,.,TRBV20-1,CSAREGGHTGELFF,TGCAGTGCTAGAGAGGGGGGACACACCGGGGAGCTGTTTTTT
TRBJ2-3,.,TRBD2,TRBV20-1,CSARDLAVVDTQYF,TGCAGTGCTAGAGATCTAGCGGTAGTAGATACGCAGTATTTT
TRBJ1-2,.,.,TRBV18,CASSDNNYGYTF,TGTGCCAGCTCAGACAATAACTATGGCTACACCTTC
TRBJ2-2,.,.,TRBV12-3/TRBV12-4,CASRVLNGELFF,TGTGCCAGCAGAGTTCTAAACGGGGAGCTGTTTTTT
TRBJ2-4,many,.,TRBV3-1,CASSQEPTKNIQYF,TGTGCCAGCAGCCAAGAGCCCACAAAAAACATTCAGTACTTC
TRBJ1-1,many,.,TRBV5-5,CASSPIAGNTEAFF,TGTGCCAGCAGCCCCATTGCGGGGAATACTGAAGCTTTCTTT
TRBJ1-1,many,.,TRBV5-6,CASSLRGAKAFF,TGTGCCAGCAGCTTGAGGGGGGCCAAAGCTTTCTTT
TRBJ2-7,.,.,TRBV11-2,CASSSRGSGFGYEQYF,TGTGCCAGCAGCTCCCGAGGGAGTGGATTCGGGTACGAGCAGTACTTC
TRBJ2-1,many,TRBD2,TRBV4-3,CASSLGGGGGPTYNEQFF,TGCGCCAGCAGCCTCGGGGGTGGGGGAGGGCCCACCTACAATGAGCAGTTCTTC
TRBJ1-2,.,TRBD1,TRBV15,CATSRVPGGNYGYTF,TGTGCCACCAGCAGAGTACCAGGGGGCAACTATGGCTACACCTTC
TRBJ2-4,few,.,TRBV12-3/TRBV12-4,CASSPAGRQYF,TGTGCCAGCAGTCCCGCTGGACGTCAGTACTTC
TRBJ2-2,few,.,TRBV7-6,CASSFWGHSNTGELFF,TGTGCCAGCAGCTTCTGGGGACACTCGAACACCGGGGAGCTGTTTTTT
TRBJ1-2,few,TRBD1,TRBV7-2,CASSTDRANYGYTF,TGTGCCAGCAGCACAGACAGGGCTAACTATGGCTACACCTTC
TRBJ2-1,few,TRBD1,TRBV18,CASSPRTGHNEQFF,TGTGCCAGCTCACCACGGACAGGGCACAATGAGCAGTTCTTC
TRBJ1-2,.,.,TRBV29-1,CSVERDNSLSSAF,TGCAGCGTTGAACGGGACAATTCTCTTAGCAGCGCCTTC
TRBJ1-3,.,.,TRBV28,CASSFPGTGNTIYF,TGTGCCAGCAGTTTCCCCGGGACAGGAAACACCATATATTTT
TRBJ2-3,few,.,TRBV7-9,CASIREKDTQYF,TGTGCCAGCATTCGGGAGAAAGATACGCAGTATTTT
TRBJ2-2,.,.,TRBV9,CASSVVCDGTGELFF,TGTGCCAGCAGCGTAGTTTGTGATGGGACCGGGGAGCTGTTTTTT
TRBJ2-7,.,TRBD2,TRBV28,CASSLWLAGGYEQYF,TGTGCCAGCAGTTTATGGCTAGCGGGAGGGTACGAGCAGTACTTC
TRBJ1-3,many,.,TRBV4-3,CASSHTLYPNSGNTIYF,TGCGCCAGCAGCCACACCCTTTATCCTAACTCTGGAAACACCATATATTTT
TRBJ2-7,many,.,TRBV12-3/TRBV12-4,CASSSGHSYEQYF,TGTGCCAGCAGTTCGGGACACTCCTACGAGCAGTACTTC
TRBJ1-1,.,.,TRBV19,CASSNAGRAEAFF,TGTGCCAGTAGTAACGCCGGGAGGGCTGAAGCTTTCTTC